This section outlines one T cell receptor (beta chain) sequence together with its context. The data were obtained in a study of Ad26.COV2.S vaccination and SARS-CoV-2 variants. About the study: Ad26.COV2.S, an intramuscular injection, was given once or twice 56 days apart.

Libraries were prepared by immunoSEQ multiplex PCR; TCRdb keeps only in-frame clonotypes and omits some of them. The repertoire has fewer than 900,000 clones, around 90% of them found once; the top ten carry approximately 1.5%. V lost 0 bases and J 8 bases, leaving 18 bases between the germline ends. CDR3 length: 15 residues. Per germline, CDR1 SGDLS and CDR2 YYNGEE. Treatment defined: around 19 received Ad26.COV2.S at low or high dose, single or two shots; 5 received placebo; per-sample allocation not given. Repertoires come from day 63 after the first vaccine or placebo injection. Within Boston, the person who donated was an adult of 18-55 years. The vaccine antigen was prefusion-stabilized Wuhan SARS-CoV-2 spike.

V gene TRBV9 combines with J gene TRBJ2-7, with a possible D match to TRBD1 (5 bases). This clonotype originated in a person aged 18-65 years who received the Ad26.COV2.S COVID-19 vaccine or a placebo. Sample: peripheral blood, taken in a trial of Ad26.COV2.S vaccine versus placebo. The CDR3 spells CASSVAQGWLGQQYF. The CDR3 DNA reads as TGTGCCAGCAGCGTAGCCCAGGGTTGGCTGGGCCAGCAGTACTTC.